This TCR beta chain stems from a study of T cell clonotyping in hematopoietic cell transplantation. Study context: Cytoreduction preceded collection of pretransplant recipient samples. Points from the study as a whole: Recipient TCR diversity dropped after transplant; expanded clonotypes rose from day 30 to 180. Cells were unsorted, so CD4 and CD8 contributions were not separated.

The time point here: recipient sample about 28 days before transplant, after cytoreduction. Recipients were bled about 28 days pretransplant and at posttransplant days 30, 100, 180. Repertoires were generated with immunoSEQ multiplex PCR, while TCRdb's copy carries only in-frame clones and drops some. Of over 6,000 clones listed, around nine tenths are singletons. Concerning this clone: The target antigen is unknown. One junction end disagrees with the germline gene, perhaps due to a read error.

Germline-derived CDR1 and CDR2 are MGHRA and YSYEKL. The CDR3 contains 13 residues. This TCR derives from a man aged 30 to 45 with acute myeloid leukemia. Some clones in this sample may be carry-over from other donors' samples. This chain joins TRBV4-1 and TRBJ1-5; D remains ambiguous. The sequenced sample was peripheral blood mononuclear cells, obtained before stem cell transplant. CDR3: CASSQDSSQPQHF. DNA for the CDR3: TGCGCCAGCAGCCAAGACAGCAGTCAGCCCCAGCATTTT.